A single sample gave rise to the 20 T cell receptor beta chains below, sequenced in a study of T cells in Graves' hyperthyroidism and ophthalmopathy. Amplification of TCR beta CDR3 regions used RNA as the template. An initial round of RT-PCR targeting the TCR CDR3 relied on the HTBI primer set. TCRdb re-called the multiplex PCR reads through MiXCR, storing one row per CDR3 protein. The data show 500,000 to 600,000 distinct CDR3 sequences, around 45% seen once. The sample was peripheral blood or thyroid tissue (not recorded which). The receptors come from an adult woman with Graves' disease, either hyperthyroidism or ophthalmopathy (not recorded which).

This clonotype was counted many times. CDR3 in amino acids: CASSQGLGGDQPQHF. CDR3 DNA sequence: TGCGCCAGCAGCCAAGGCCTAGGGGGGGATCAGCCCCAGCATTTT. The rearrangement joins TRBV4-1 to TRBJ1-5; D might be TRBD1 (6 bases). The CDR3 covers 15 residues. Germline CDR1 and CDR2: MGHRA and YSYEKL. The V and J ends lost 1 base and 5 bases respectively, with 12 bases between them.

This clonotype was detected ten times or more. The V and J genes are TRBV5-1 and TRBJ1-2; perhaps TRBD1 as D (5 bases). Trimming took 7 bases from V and 4 from J, leaving 20 bases between them. The CDR3 runs to 15 residues. Per the germline V gene, CDR1 is SGHRS and CDR2 is YFSETQ. The DNA for the CDR3 is TGCGCCAGCGGGGCGGATGGGCTTCGTCGCTATGGCTACACCTTC. Protein: CASGADGLRRYGYTF.

This clonotype was seen a few times. The V call is TRBV14, the J call TRBJ1-2; D gene unclear. With 0 bases removed from V and 8 bases from J, the gap between germline ends came to 7 bases. Germline-derived CDR1 and CDR2 are SGHDN and FVKESK. The CDR3 totals 12 residues. CDR3 protein: CASSQDTRGYTF. DNA of the CDR3: TGTGCCAGCAGCCAAGATACCAGAGGCTACACCTTC.

This clonotype was detected many times. CDR3 sequence (DNA): TGTGCCAGCAGCGAAGAACCCGCCCTTGGAGGGGCTGAAGCTTTCTTT. Its translation is CASSEEPALGGAEAFF. This sequence joins TRBV5-6 and TRBJ1-1; D possibly corresponds to TRBD1 (5 bases). The germline V gene has CDR1 SGHDT and CDR2 YYEEEE. Trimming removed 4 bases at V and 6 bases at J, with 22 bases between. The CDR3 has 16 residues.

CDR3 in amino acids: CSRRGIVGTDTQYF. DNA for the CDR3: TGCAGCCGAAGAGGGATTGTGGGCACAGATACGCAGTATTTT. The chain recombines TRBV20-1 with TRBJ2-3, with D possibly being TRBD2 (5 bases). The CDR3 contains 14 residues. The germline V gene has CDR1 DFQATT and CDR2 SNEGSKA (reference sequence).

There are many counts of this clonotype. This rearrangement joins TRBV10-1 to TRBJ1-1, with D perhaps TRBD1 (6 bases). CDR3 length: 14 residues. The V gene's germline CDR1 is WNHNN and CDR2 SYGVQD (reference sequence). Trimming pared 3 bases from V and 2 bases from J, leaving 10 bases between. This CDR3 reads CASSEAQGNTEAFF. The DNA of the CDR3 is TGCGCCAGCAGTGAAGCACAGGGAAACACTGAAGCTTTCTTT.

Remarks on this clonotype: A read error is possible here, since a much larger clone lies one base away. This chain connects TRBV2 to TRBJ1-2; no firm D call. V dropped 6 bases and J dropped 4 bases, with 9 bases sitting between them. The CDR3 loop spans 12 amino acids. Germline V gene data show CDR1 as SNHLY and CDR2 as FYNNEI. Here the CDR3 reads CASRAASYGYTF. The CDR3 DNA reads TGTGCCAGCAGAGCAGCTTCCTATGGCTACACCTTC.

V and J are TRBV20-1 and TRBJ1-5; 10 bases are shared with TRBD1. The V gene end was trimmed by 7 bases and the J gene end by 0 bases; junction bases not matched to a gene: 6. Germline V gives CDR1 DFQATT, CDR2 SNEGSKA (reference sequence). This CDR3 region has 15 residues. CDR3 loop: CSVSGTGDSNQPQHF. CDR3 DNA: TGCAGTGTATCCGGGACAGGGGATAGCAATCAGCCCCAGCATTTT.

This clonotype was detected ten times or more. This sequence joins TRBV5-1 and TRBJ2-7; tentatively, D is TRBD1 (5 bases). The CDR3 runs to 14 residues. Germline V gives CDR1 SGHRS, CDR2 YFSETQ. V was clipped by 1 base and J by 4 bases, with 12 bases between them. The CDR3 DNA reads TGCGCCAGCAGCTTGTTTGGACAAGCGTACGAGCAGTACTTC. It specifies CASSLFGQAYEQYF.

The chain carries TRBV5-1 and TRBJ1-2; D gene unclear. Trimming pared 0 bases from V and 8 bases from J, leaving 14 bases between. In germline, CDR1 is SGHRS, CDR2 YFSETQ. The CDR3 totals 14 residues. CDR3 residues: CASSLDFGGRGYTF. CDR3 in DNA: TGCGCCAGCAGCTTGGATTTTGGAGGACGGGGCTACACCTTC.

This clonotype was picked up many times. This chain uses TRBV6-1 with TRBJ2-1; 11 nucleotides agree with TRBD2. J lost 6 bases, V lost 2 bases, and 0 bases had no gene match. The length of the CDR3 is 14 residues. Per the germline V gene, CDR1 is MNHNS and CDR2 is SASEGT. CDR3 bases: TGTGCCAGCAGTGAACTAGCGGGAGGCAATGAGCAGTTCTTC. Translating gives CASSELAGGNEQFF.

This chain's CDR3 is CAISEIGVPEAFF. For the CDR3, the DNA is TGTGCCATCAGTGAAATCGGGGTCCCCGAAGCTTTCTTT. The chain is built from TRBV10-3 and TRBJ1-1; D is unresolved. Germline-derived CDR1 and CDR2 are ENHRY and SYGVKD. CDR3 length: 13 amino acids. Trimming left V 3 bases short and J 8 bases short, with 13 bases between.

The rearrangement joins TRBV5-1 to TRBJ1-2; 12 positions match TRBD1. J was trimmed by 3 bases and V by 0 bases; bases with no gene match: 9. Per the germline V gene, CDR1 is SGHRS and CDR2 is YFSETQ. The CDR3 has 18 amino acids. This CDR3 reads CASSLGGTGGARDYGYTF. In nucleotides, the CDR3 is TGCGCCAGCAGCTTGGGCGGGACAGGGGGCGCGAGGGACTATGGCTACACCTTC.

This clonotype was counted ten times or more. J is TRBJ2-7 and V is TRBV11-2; a weak D match, TRBD1 (6 bases). V lost 4 bases to trimming and J lost 0 bases, with 13 bases between them. Germline-derived CDR1 and CDR2 are SGHAT and FQNNGV. This CDR3 is built from 15 residues. CDR3 sequence: CASSSVQGSSYEQYF. The CDR3 coding sequence is TGTGCCAGCAGCTCGGTACAGGGTAGCTCCTACGAGCAGTACTTC. Combining the CDR3 with reference TRBV11-2 and TRBJ2-7 gives the whole variable domain EAGVAQSPRYKIIEKRQSVAFWCNPISGHATLYWYQQILGQGPKLLIQFQNNGVVDDSQLPKDRFSAERLKGVDSTLKIQPAKLEDSAVYLCASSSVQGSSYEQYFGPGTRLTVT.

The table lists this clonotype with many counts. The CDR3 DNA reads as TGTGCCAGCAGTGTAGTCTCGATAAGTGAGACCCAGTACTTC. Amino acids: CASSVVSISETQYF. V is TRBV6-1 and J is TRBJ2-5; no definite D call. Germline V gene lookup returns CDR1 MNHNS and CDR2 SASEGT. The CDR3 sequence is 14 residues long. V dropped 4 bases and J dropped 5 bases, with 14 bases sitting between them.

In its sample, this clonotype was seen a few times. The rearrangement uses TRBV27 and TRBJ1-5, with D maybe TRBD1 (5 bases). CDR1 is MNHEY, CDR2 SMNVEV, per germline (reference sequence). Trimming pared 3 bases from V and 4 bases from J, leaving 10 bases between. This CDR3 comprises 14 residues. The CDR3 loop reads CASSFQGPNQPQHF. For the CDR3, the DNA is TGTGCCAGCAGTTTTCAGGGACCGAATCAGCCCCAGCATTTT.

V gene TRBV12-3 or TRBV12-4 combines with J gene TRBJ1-1; unclear D gene. CDR3 length: 14 amino acids. V was trimmed by 0 bases and J by 4 bases, leaving 9 bases between them. As DNA, the CDR3 is TGTGCCAGCAGTTTAGCAGGAATGCTCACTGAAGCTTTCTTT. This codes for CASSLAGMLTEAFF.

The rearrangement uses TRBV13 and TRBJ1-4; weak D call: TRBD1 (6 bases). This CDR3 is built from 11 residues. Germline V lookup: CDR1 PRHDT, CDR2 FYEKMQ (reference sequence). The V and J ends lost 6 bases and 9 bases respectively, with 8 bases between them. The CDR3 protein is CASSGQQKLFF. The CDR3 DNA follows: TGTGCCAGCAGTGGACAGCAAAAACTGTTTTTT.

The chain recombines TRBV7-2 with TRBJ2-5; TRBD2 is a possible D gene (5 bases). The CDR3 covers 12 residues. CDR1 and CDR2 (germline): SGHTA, FQGNSA. Trimming shortened V by 0 bases and J by 13 bases, and 12 bases separated the two germline ends. Written as DNA, the CDR3 is TGTGCCAGCAGCTTAGCAGTGGGAGATCGGTACTTC. This sequence encodes CASSLAVGDRYF. The whole variable domain, remainder taken from reference TRBV7-2 and TRBJ2-5, is GAGVSQSPSNKVTEKGKDVELRCDPISGHTALYWYRQSLGQGLEFLIYFQGNSAPDKSGLPSDRFSAERTGGSVSTLTIQRTQQEDSAVYLCASSLAVGDRYFGPGTRLLVL.

CDR3 in amino acids: CASSILWGQENTGELFF. For the CDR3, the DNA is TGTGCCAGTAGTATCCTGTGGGGACAGGAGAACACCGGGGAGCTGTTTTTT. The rearrangement links TRBV19 to TRBJ2-2; 8 nucleotides agree with TRBD1. Trimming at V came to 3 bases and at J to 1 base, leaving 7 bases not matched to a gene. The germline V gene encodes CDR1 LNHDA and CDR2 SQIVND (reference sequence). The CDR3 is made up of 17 amino acids. Based on the CDR3 plus reference TRBV19 and TRBJ2-2, the full variable domain is DGGITQSPKYLFRKEGQNVTLSCEQNLNHDAMYWYRQDPGQGLRLIYYSQIVNDFQKGDIAEGYSVSREKKESFPLTVTSAQKNPTAFYLCASSILWGQENTGELFFGEGSRLTVL.